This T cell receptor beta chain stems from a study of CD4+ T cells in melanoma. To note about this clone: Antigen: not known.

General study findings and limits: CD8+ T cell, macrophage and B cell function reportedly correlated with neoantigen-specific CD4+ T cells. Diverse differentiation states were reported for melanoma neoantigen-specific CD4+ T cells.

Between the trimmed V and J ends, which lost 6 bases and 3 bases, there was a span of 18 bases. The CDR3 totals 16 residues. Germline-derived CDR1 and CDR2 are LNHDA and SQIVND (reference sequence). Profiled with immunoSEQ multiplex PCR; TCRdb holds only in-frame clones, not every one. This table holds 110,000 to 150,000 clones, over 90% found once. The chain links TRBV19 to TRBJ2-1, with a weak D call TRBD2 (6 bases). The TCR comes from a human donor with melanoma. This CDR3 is CASRKGGTQNYNEQFF. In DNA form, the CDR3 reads TGTGCCAGTAGGAAAGGAGGGACGCAAAACTACAATGAGCAGTTCTTC.